The 3 T cell receptor beta chains given below trace back to one sample, sequenced in a study of blood T cells in healthy people across ages. Next came a second PCR, run for about 6 to 12 cycles, which used a sample-barcoded 5' primer along with a J-beta primer mix. MiXCR, run by TCRdb on the 5' RACE reads, gives a single entry per CDR3 protein. Among about 1,500,000 distinct CDR3 sequences listed, roughly 27% were seen once. Sequencing input: blood. These receptors were taken from a woman under 40 in good health.

J is TRBJ1-2 and V is TRBV20-1; TRBD1 is a possible D gene (6 bases). This CDR3 has 11 amino acids. V was trimmed by 3 bases and J by 9 bases, leaving 11 bases between them. Germline V lookup: CDR1 DFQATT, CDR2 SNEGSKA (reference sequence). The CDR3 region is CSASKGGSYTF. As DNA, the CDR3 is TGCAGTGCTAGCAAGGGGGGCAGCTACACCTTC.

This clonotype was counted ten times or more. This chain joins TRBV29-1 and TRBJ1-1; TRBD1 is a possible D gene (5 bases). The CDR3 has 13 residues. Germline V gene data show CDR1 as SQVTM and CDR2 as ANQGSEA. With 1 base removed from V and 3 bases from J, the gap between germline ends came to 9 bases. DNA for the CDR3: TGCAGCGTTGAAGGTCGGGGGTACACTGAAGCTTTCTTT. It is translated as CSVEGRGYTEAFF.

The chain has TRBV6-2 or TRBV6-3 and TRBJ1-2; D is possibly TRBD1 (5 bases). Germline assignment: CDR1 MNHEY and CDR2 SVGEGT. The CDR3 loop spans 14 amino acids. The ends were cut back, 2 bases at V and 6 bases at J, with 13 bases in the middle. The CDR3 coding sequence is TGTGCCAGCAGTTACGGTGCAGGGCGGGATGGCTACACCTTC. This gives the protein CASSYGAGRDGYTF.